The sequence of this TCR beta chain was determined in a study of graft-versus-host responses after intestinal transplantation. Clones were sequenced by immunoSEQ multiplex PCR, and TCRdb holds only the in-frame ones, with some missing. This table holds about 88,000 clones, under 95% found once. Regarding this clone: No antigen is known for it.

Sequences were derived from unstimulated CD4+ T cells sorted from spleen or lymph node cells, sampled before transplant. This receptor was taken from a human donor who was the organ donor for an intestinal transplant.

The DNA of the CDR3 is TGTGCCAGCAGCTTACCGCGCCTGGGGGGGACCGGGGAGCTGTTTTTT. It specifies CASSLPRLGGTGELFF. The chain uses TRBV7-8 and TRBJ2-2, with TRBD2 identical over 7 bases. The V gene's germline CDR1 is SGHVS and CDR2 FQNEAQ. This CDR3 comprises 16 residues. V trimming: 2 bases; J trimming: 5 bases; junction bases outside the gene matches: 8.